This T cell receptor (beta chain) was sequenced during a study of cytomegalovirus exposure and HLA in healthy donors. Assay used: immunoSEQ multiplex PCR; TCRdb lists only in-frame clones, some missing. The sample shows 150,000 to 200,000 clones, around 84% of them seen only once. Germline V gene sequence: CDR1 GTSNPN, CDR2 SVGIG (reference sequence). V gave up 8 bases and J gave up 6 bases; unmatched junction bases: 5. The CDR3 length is 12 residues. The sample consisted of PBMCs. The clonotype originates from a man younger than 35 in good health and CMV-seropositive. The V gene is TRBV30, the J gene TRBJ2-7, with 12 bases fitting TRBD1. As DNA, the CDR3 is TGTGCCCATGGGGACAGGGGGCGCGAGCAGTACTTC. This codes for CAHGDRGREQYF.